This T cell receptor beta chain was recorded in a study of OX40 agonist ivuxolimab in advanced cancers. The wider study: With a range of roughly 20 to 80, age averaged approximately 55 years, and 65% to 85% were male. Patients achieving partial responses numbered three: one hepatocellular carcinoma case and two cutaneous melanoma cases.

The assay was immunoSEQ multiplex PCR, and TCRdb's table has in-frame clones only and misses some. The repertoire holds around 100,000 clones, approximately 89% seen once, with around 0.16% in the top ten. The CDR3 is 16 amino acids. Germline V gene data show CDR1 as SGHRS and CDR2 as YFSETQ. V was shortened by 0 bases and J by 0 bases, with 10 bases between the two germline ends. The TCR sequence derives from an adult with an advanced solid tumor such as melanoma, head and neck, liver or kidney cancer. The chain recombines TRBV5-1 with TRBJ1-3, with D uncertain. The material was CD4+ or CD8+ T cells sorted from blood, obtained in a trial of the OX40 agonist ivuxolimab. This CDR3 is CASSLALTVSGNTIYF. The CDR3 DNA sequence: TGCGCCAGCAGCTTGGCCCTGACGGTCTCTGGAAACACCATATATTTT.